These 27 T cell receptor beta chains share one sample of origin, sequenced in a study of T cell responses to AZD1222 COVID-19 vaccine. The repertoire was sequenced with immunoSEQ multiplex PCR; TCRdb's copy has only in-frame clones and lacks some. The sample shows around 120,000 clones, about nine tenths of them seen only once. The material sequenced was peripheral blood, taken on day 0 of AZD1222 vaccination. The receptors stem from an adult in good health.

The V gene is TRBV27, the J gene TRBJ1-6; D ambiguous. Germline V gene data show CDR1 as MNHEY and CDR2 as SMNVEV (reference sequence). Trimming stripped 6 bases from V and 2 bases from J, with 8 bases between. The CDR3 sequence is 14 residues long. This chain's CDR3 is CASSIGPYNSPLHF. The DNA for the CDR3 is TGTGCCAGCAGCATAGGCCCCTATAATTCACCCCTCCACTTT.

The gene calls are TRBV7-6 and TRBJ2-1, with D tentatively TRBD2 (5 bases). The V and J ends lost 1 base and 2 bases respectively, with 12 bases between them. CDR1 and CDR2 from the germline V gene are SGHVS and FNYEAQ. This CDR3 has 16 residues. For the CDR3, the DNA is TGTGCCAGCAGCTTAGAAAGGCTAGCACCCTACAATGAGCAGTTCTTC. The encoded protein is CASSLERLAPYNEQFF. The full variable domain, completed using reference TRBV7-6 and TRBJ2-1, is GAGVSQSPRYKVTKRGQDVALRCDPISGHVSLYWYRQALGQGPEFLTYFNYEAQQDKSGLPNDRFSAERPEGSISTLTIQRTEQRDSAMYRCASSLERLAPYNEQFFGPGTRLTVL.

Only one count was recorded for this clone. The sample has other DNA sequences that encode this CDR3 too. The V gene is TRBV18, the J gene TRBJ2-7, with TRBD2 identical over 8 bases. The CDR3 runs 14 residues. The V gene's germline CDR1 is KGHSH and CDR2 LQKENI. J lost 3 bases, V lost 3 bases, and 4 bases had no gene match. The CDR3: CASSPSSGGYEQYF. The CDR3, as DNA: TGTGCCAGCTCACCGAGCAGCGGGGGCTACGAGCAGTACTTC. Full variable domain (remainder filled in from reference TRBV18 and TRBJ2-7): NAGVMQNPRHLVRRRGQEARLRCSPMKGHSHVYWYRQLPEEGLKFMVYLQKENIIDESGMPKERFSAEFPKEGPSILRIQQVVRGDSAAYFCASSPSSGGYEQYFGPGTRLTVT.

The chain recombines TRBV21-1 with TRBJ2-6; the table names TRBD2, a call not compared with the DNA. TRBV21-1 is a documented pseudogene. This CDR3 has 18 residues. The CDR3 reads CASSKSRESFSGANVLTF. The DNA for the CDR3 is TGTGCCAGCAGCAAAAGTCGGGAATCCTTCTCTGGGGCCAACGTCCTGACTTTC.

The rearrangement joins TRBV10-2 to TRBJ1-4; D may be TRBD1 (6 bases). Germline V gives CDR1 WSHSY, CDR2 SAAADI. Trimming stripped 4 bases from V and 6 bases from J, with 15 bases between. The CDR3 has 15 residues. In nucleotides, the CDR3 is TGCGCCAGCAGTGGCGAGGGGGGGGCAGATGAAAAACTGTTTTTT. Encoded protein: CASSGEGGADEKLFF.

The chain joins TRBV7-9 to TRBJ1-1; TRBD1 matches at 11 bases. CDR1 is SEHNR, CDR2 FQNEAQ, per germline (reference sequence). Germline trimming cut 5 bases from V and 4 bases from J; bases unmatched to any gene: 6. The CDR3 is made up of 15 amino acids. The chain's CDR3 is CASSASDRGLTEAFF. The CDR3 DNA is TGTGCCAGCAGCGCATCGGACAGGGGGCTCACTGAAGCTTTCTTT.

The chain combines TRBV28 with TRBJ1-2, with 8 bases matching TRBD1. The CDR3 consists of 14 residues. With 4 bases clipped from V and 8 bases from J, the junction kept 9 bases outside the gene matches. Germline V lookup: CDR1 MDHEN, CDR2 SYDVKM. CDR3: CASSSQGASGGYTF. The CDR3 nucleotides read TGTGCCAGCAGTTCGCAGGGGGCTTCGGGGGGCTACACCTTC.

The chain employs TRBV19 and TRBJ1-1; weak D call: TRBD1 (5 bases). The CDR3 runs 14 residues. The V and J ends lost 1 base and 3 bases respectively, with 9 bases between them. From germline, CDR1 is LNHDA and CDR2 SQIVND (reference sequence). The CDR3, as DNA: TGTGCCAGTAGTATAGGTCGCAGGGACACTGAAGCTTTCTTT. Amino acid sequence: CASSIGRRDTEAFF. Using reference TRBV19 and TRBJ1-1 for the parts outside the CDR3, the full variable domain is DGGITQSPKYLFRKEGQNVTLSCEQNLNHDAMYWYRQDPGQGLRLIYYSQIVNDFQKGDIAEGYSVSREKKESFPLTVTSAQKNPTAFYLCASSIGRRDTEAFFGQGTRLTVV.

This chain links TRBV6-5 with TRBJ2-5; a possible D gene is TRBD1 (6 bases). In germline, CDR1 is MNHEY, CDR2 SVGAGI. V was pared by 2 bases and J by 4 bases, with 17 bases between. There are 16 residues in the CDR3. Written as DNA, the CDR3 is TGTGCCAGCAGTTACGGGGGCGAGGGGGTCCGAGAGACCCAGTACTTC. Translating gives CASSYGGEGVRETQYF.

The gene calls are TRBV6-1 and TRBJ1-2, with 9 bases matching TRBD1. CDR1 and CDR2 (germline): MNHNS, SASEGT. Trimming at V came to 3 bases and at J to 7 bases, leaving 12 bases not matched to a gene. The CDR3 is made up of 16 amino acids. The CDR3 DNA reads as TGTGCCAGCAGTGAGACGGGACAGGGAGTTCTCTCTGGCTACACCTTC. Residues: CASSETGQGVLSGYTF.

This rearrangement joins TRBV7-6 to TRBJ1-4; D remains unclear. The CDR3 covers 15 residues. Trimming shortened V by 1 base and J by 7 bases, and 13 bases separated the two germline ends. Germline lookup yields CDR1 SGHVS and CDR2 FNYEAQ. CDR3 residues: CASSLETAFVEKLFF. CDR3 bases: TGTGCCAGCAGCTTAGAAACAGCCTTTGTTGAAAAACTGTTTTTT.

Note on this clone: The same CDR3 also results from other DNA sequences found in this sample. V and J are TRBV6-5 and TRBJ1-2; tentatively, D is TRBD1 (5 bases). Per germline, CDR1 MNHEY and CDR2 SVGAGI. CDR3 size: 13 residues. The V gene lost 2 bases and the J gene lost 8 bases, with 12 bases spanning the gap. CDR3 amino acids: CASSYGGPGGYTF. The DNA for the CDR3 is TGTGCCAGCAGTTACGGGGGACCGGGAGGCTACACCTTC.

V gene TRBV6-5 combines with J gene TRBJ1-2; possibly TRBD1 for D (5 bases). V dropped 6 bases and J dropped 4 bases, with 18 bases sitting between them. The CDR3 has 15 residues. CDR1 MNHEY and CDR2 SVGAGI come from the germline V gene. In DNA form, the CDR3 reads TGTGCCAGCAGCTTAGACAGCTTTAGCGCCTATGGCTACACCTTC. Encoded protein: CASSLDSFSAYGYTF.

The chain uses TRBV6-5 and TRBJ1-2; perhaps TRBD1 as D (5 bases). The CDR3 is 15 amino acids. V lost 7 bases and J lost 5, with 20 bases in between. Germline CDR1 and CDR2: MNHEY and SVGAGI. The CDR3 here is CASISGPGSGYGYTF. Here the CDR3 DNA reads TGTGCCAGCATCTCAGGGCCGGGTTCCGGTTATGGCTACACCTTC.

This chain connects TRBV10-3 to TRBJ2-7, with 10 bases matching TRBD1. The V segment lost 6 bases and the J segment 0 bases; nucleotides outside the gene matches: 2. CDR1 ENHRY and CDR2 SYGVKD come from the germline V gene. The CDR3 loop spans 14 amino acids. The CDR3 protein is CAIRGQGVSYEQYF. The CDR3 coding sequence is TGTGCCATCAGAGGACAGGGGGTCTCCTACGAGCAGTACTTC.

The rearrangement uses TRBV4-3 and TRBJ1-2; possibly TRBD1 for D (5 bases). Deletions cut 0 bases from V and 0 bases from J, with 17 bases between. Germline assignment: CDR1 LGHNA and CDR2 YSLEER. The CDR3 has 18 amino acids. The CDR3 here is CASSQDRPGRGANYGYTF. The CDR3 coding sequence is TGCGCCAGCAGCCAAGATAGGCCAGGAAGGGGAGCTAACTATGGCTACACCTTC.

The chain links TRBV6-5 to TRBJ1-1; a possible D gene is TRBD1 (5 bases). This CDR3 has 12 amino acids. Germline CDR1 MNHEY, CDR2 SVGAGI. V was cut by 4 bases and J by 6 bases, with 9 bases left in between. CDR3 residues: CASSLRGAEAFF. The DNA for the CDR3 is TGTGCCAGCAGTTTGAGAGGGGCTGAAGCTTTCTTT.

The V gene is TRBV28, the J gene TRBJ2-5, with a possible D match to TRBD2 (6 bases). The V gene lost 5 bases and the J gene lost 5 bases, with 21 bases spanning the gap. The CDR3 is 16 residues long. Germline CDR1 MDHEN, CDR2 SYDVKM. As DNA, the CDR3 is TGTGCCAGCAGTCCTGGGACTGCCACCTGGGGGGAGACCCAGTACTTC. Protein: CASSPGTATWGETQYF.

The chain is built from TRBV29-1 and TRBJ2-5, with 10 bases that match TRBD2. V lost 6 bases and J lost 2; bases outside the gene matches: 9. CDR1 and CDR2 from the germline V gene are SQVTM and ANQGSEA. The CDR3 contains 15 residues. The CDR3: CSVQRGGTSQETQYF. CDR3 nucleotide sequence: TGCAGCGTCCAGCGGGGGGGGACATCGCAAGAGACCCAGTACTTC.

This chain links TRBV21-1 with TRBJ1-1. TRBV21-1 corresponds to a pseudogene. The CDR3 is 14 residues long. The CDR3 loop is CASSHRCVNTEAFF. For the CDR3, the DNA is TGTGCCAGCAGCCACCGGTGCGTTAACACTGAAGCTTTCTTT.

The chain links TRBV7-2 to TRBJ2-4; D perhaps matches TRBD2 (7 bases). The germline gives CDR1 SGHTA, CDR2 FQGNSA. The CDR3 has 16 residues. Trimming stripped 1 base from V and 3 bases from J, with 13 bases between. In DNA, the CDR3 is TGTGCCAGCAGCTTAGGTCCCGGGGGGCTCAAAAACATTCAGTACTTC. This translates into CASSLGPGGLKNIQYF.

The chain has TRBV4-3 and TRBJ1-5; D might be TRBD1 (5 bases). Trimming shortened V by 0 bases and J by 5 bases, and 8 bases separated the two germline ends. The CDR3 contains 14 residues. Per the germline V gene, CDR1 is LGHNA and CDR2 is YSLEER. Written as DNA, the CDR3 is TGCGCCAGCAGCCAAGAACCAGGGTATCAGCCCCAGCATTTT. Protein: CASSQEPGYQPQHF.

This chain connects TRBV7-9 to TRBJ1-4; no definite D call. V was trimmed by 5 bases and J by 6 bases, leaving 16 bases between them. The CDR3 length is 15 residues. Germline V gene lookup returns CDR1 SEHNR and CDR2 FQNEAQ (reference sequence). The CDR3 coding sequence is TGTGCCAGCAGCCCTTACCGGGCCGCAGATGAAAAACTGTTTTTT. Residues: CASSPYRAADEKLFF.

The chain links TRBV28 to TRBJ2-4; 10 bases line up with TRBD1. Germline values: CDR1 MDHEN, CDR2 SYDVKM. J gave up 2 bases and V 6 bases, and 4 bases lay outside the gene matches. The CDR3 extends over 15 amino acids. DNA for the CDR3: TGTGCCAGCAGACGGACAGGGGGTACCAAAAACATTCAGTACTTC. It specifies CASRRTGGTKNIQYF.

V is TRBV12-3 or TRBV12-4 and J is TRBJ2-7; possible D gene TRBD2, 5 bases. V lost 8 bases to trimming and J lost 0 bases, with 8 bases between them. The CDR3 is made up of 12 amino acids. The CDR3 bases are TGTGCCAGCTGCGGGTCCTCCTACGAGCAGTACTTC. As protein: CASCGSSYEQYF.

This chain joins TRBV13 and TRBJ2-4, with unresolved D. CDR1 is PRHDT and CDR2 is FYEKMQ in the germline V gene (reference sequence). The CDR3 totals 18 residues. The V end was cut by 1 base, the J end by 0 bases, with 16 bases between. The CDR3 DNA follows: TGTGCCAGCAGCTTAGTCCGAGGCATGGCCCTAGCCAAAAACATTCAGTACTTC. It specifies CASSLVRGMALAKNIQYF. Drawing the rest from reference TRBV13 and TRBJ2-4, the complete variable domain is AAGVIQSPRHLIKEKRETATLKCYPIPRHDTVYWYQQGPGQDPQFLISFYEKMQSDKGSIPDRFSAQQFSDYHSELNMSSLELGDSALYFCASSLVRGMALAKNIQYFGAGTRLSVL.

The chain has TRBV2 and TRBJ1-6, with a tentative D call TRBD1 (6 bases). This CDR3 spans 15 amino acids. CDR1 and CDR2 (germline): SNHLY, FYNNEI. V was pared by 9 bases and J by 0 bases, with 12 bases between. The CDR3 protein is CARSEQGSYNSPLHF. In nucleotides, the CDR3 is TGTGCCAGGTCCGAACAGGGCTCCTATAATTCACCCCTCCACTTT.